These 3 T cell receptor beta chains were sequenced from one sample in a study of blood T cell repertoires in COVID-19. Sequencing was performed with immunoSEQ multiplex PCR; in TCRdb, only in-frame clones are kept and a portion is missing. The data show 60,000 to 65,000 clones, 80% to 95% seen once. The sample comprised peripheral blood. The receptors stem from a woman older than 75 with active COVID-19.

A single count supports this clone. The rearrangement links TRBV28 to TRBJ1-6; 11 positions match TRBD1. Losses at the gene ends were 6 bases for V and 6 bases for J; bases not matched to a gene: 7. The CDR3 runs to 16 residues. Germline CDR1 reads MDHEN; CDR2 reads SYDVKM. This chain's CDR3 is CASSSRTGGPNSPLHF. The CDR3 DNA is TGTGCCAGCAGCTCGCGGACAGGGGGCCCTAATTCACCCCTCCACTTT.

J is TRBJ2-7 and V is TRBV5-5, with D possibly being TRBD2 (5 bases). Germline loops: CDR1 SGHKS, CDR2 YYEKEE (reference sequence). CDR3 size: 17 residues. V was clipped by 2 bases and J by 4 bases, with 22 bases between them. The CDR3 bases are TGTGCCAGCAGCTTTTCTGTGGAGGACGGCTTCTCGTACGAGCAGTACTTC. Its translation is CASSFSVEDGFSYEQYF.

The chain joins TRBV27 to TRBJ2-1; 10 bases line up with TRBD2. Trimming took 6 bases from V and 5 from J; bases not matched to a gene: 19. This CDR3 region has 19 residues. From germline, CDR1 is MNHEY and CDR2 SMNVEV (reference sequence). The CDR3 region is CASRRTGTSAPDSDNEQFF. CDR3 in DNA: TGTGCCAGCAGAAGAACCGGGACTAGCGCCCCCGACTCGGACAATGAGCAGTTCTTC.